The clone carrying this TCR beta chain appeared many times. This record belongs to a study of T cells after yellow fever vaccination. Study in general: Markers CD3, CD45RA, CCR7 and CD95 served to sort the EM, EMRA, CM and Tscm memory subsets. Fractions containing few cells were prepared with SMART-Seq v4 Ultra Low Input. Study-level points and caveats: Detected again after the booster were most primary-vaccination clones, at nearly 97% CD4 and approximately 90% CD8. The authors detected almost none of the vaccine-responding clonotypes in sorted memory subsets on day 0.

TCRdb re-derived calls from the 5' RACE reads in MiXCR, one entry per CDR3 protein. The sample holds around 56,000 distinct CDR3 sequences, about 5.6% seen once. The receptor comes from a man aged 18 to 29 who received the YFV17D yellow fever vaccine. The sequencing here drew on PBMCs, either bulk or a sorted T-cell subset (CD4+, CD8+, memory, or dextramer-sorted; not recorded which), taken on the day of the yellow fever booster vaccination.

The CDR3 sequence is CASSVRSGGVTNEQFF. CDR3 bases: TGTGCCAGCAGCGTTCGGAGCGGGGGGGTGACCAATGAGCAGTTCTTC. The chain carries TRBV9 and TRBJ2-1; 10 nucleotides align to TRBD2. The ends lost 2 bases at V and 6 bases at J; junction bases unmatched: 8. This CDR3 spans 16 amino acids. The germline CDR1 and CDR2 sequences are SGDLS and YYNGEE.